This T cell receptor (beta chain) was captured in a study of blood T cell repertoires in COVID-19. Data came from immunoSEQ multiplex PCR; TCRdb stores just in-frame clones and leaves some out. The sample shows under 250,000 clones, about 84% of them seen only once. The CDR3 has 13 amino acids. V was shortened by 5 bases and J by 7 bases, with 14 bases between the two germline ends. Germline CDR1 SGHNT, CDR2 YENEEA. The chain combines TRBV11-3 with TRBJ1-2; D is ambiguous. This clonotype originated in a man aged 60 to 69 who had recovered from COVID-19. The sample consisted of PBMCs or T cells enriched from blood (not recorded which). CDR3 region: CASSLGPDGGYTF. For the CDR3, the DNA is TGTGCCAGCAGCCTTGGGCCTGACGGTGGCTACACCTTC.